One sample yielded the 8 T cell receptor beta chains listed below, sequenced in a study of a mutant IDH1 vaccine in newly diagnosed glioma. Their antigens are not known. Sequenced by immunoSEQ multiplex PCR; TCRdb stores in-frame clones only, minus some. Here the sample spans tens of thousands of clones, 75% to 85% being singletons. Time point reported: week 47, end of study. Every vaccination contained 300 ug of the mutant IDH1 20-mer peptide and was paired with topical imiquimod. The sample was PBMCs, taken from a glioma patient whose treatment included an IDH1 peptide vaccine. These receptors were collected from a middle-aged man with glioma.

The genes are TRBV6-1 and TRBJ1-2, with TRBD1 matching 10 bases. V gave up 2 bases and J gave up 7 bases; unmatched junction bases: 4. This CDR3 comprises 14 residues. In germline, CDR1 is MNHNS, CDR2 SASEGT. CDR3 sequence: CASSEFGDRGGYTF. The CDR3 DNA reads as TGTGCCAGCAGTGAATTCGGGGACAGGGGTGGCTACACCTTC.

The table lists this clone with a few counts. This chain links TRBV7-9 with TRBJ1-6, with TRBD1 as a possible D gene (5 bases). The germline V gene has CDR1 SEHNR and CDR2 FQNEAQ (reference sequence). The CDR3 loop spans 17 amino acids. With 5 bases removed from V and 8 bases from J, the gap between germline ends came to 22 bases. CDR3 sequence: CASSLGVRMGTYSPLHF. CDR3 nucleotides: TGTGCCAGCAGCCTGGGGGTGAGAATGGGGACCTATTCACCCCTCCACTTT. Drawing the rest from reference TRBV7-9 and TRBJ1-6, the complete variable domain is DTGVSQNPRHKITKRGQNVTFRCDPISEHNRLYWYRQTLGQGPEFLTYFQNEAQLEKSRLLSDRFSAERPKGSFSTLEIQRTEQGDSAMYLCASSLGVRMGTYSPLHFGNGTRLTVT.

This chain joins TRBV30 and TRBJ2-7, with D perhaps TRBD2 (5 bases). CDR3 size: 13 residues. V lost 0 bases to trimming and J lost 3 bases, with 9 bases between them. CDR1 and CDR2 from the germline V gene are GTSNPN and SVGIG (reference sequence). The CDR3 region has the DNA TGTGCCTGGAGTGTAACCGGGGTCTACGAGCAGTACTTC. Its protein is CAWSVTGVYEQYF. The full variable domain, completed using reference TRBV30 and TRBJ2-7, is SQTIHQWPATLVQPVGSPLSLECTVEGTSNPNLYWYRQAAGRGLQLLFYSVGIGQISSEVPQNLSASRPQDRQFILSSKKLLLSDSGFYLCAWSVTGVYEQYFGPGTRLTVT.

The chain carries TRBV19 and TRBJ2-7; 8 bases line up with TRBD1. Unmatched junction bases numbered 16, after V lost 6 bases and J lost 6 bases. The CDR3 covers 16 residues. In germline, CDR1 is LNHDA, CDR2 SQIVND (reference sequence). The CDR3 nucleotides read TGTGCCAGTAGCCTGTATCTGGGGACAGGATTAGCCGAGCAGTACTTC. It yields the protein CASSLYLGTGLAEQYF.

The chain couples TRBV18 to TRBJ2-7, with 12 bases lining up with TRBD1. The junction had 10 bases not matched to a gene; V was cut back by 4 bases and J by 3 bases. Germline CDR1 and CDR2: KGHSH and LQKENI. The CDR3 is 17 amino acids. The CDR3 region has the DNA TGTGCCAGCTCACTCACCGGGACAGGGGGCCGACGCTACGAGCAGTACTTC. Its protein product is CASSLTGTGGRRYEQYF.

This clone was observed a few times. This chain links TRBV19 with TRBJ1-5, with D perhaps TRBD1 (5 bases). Per the germline V gene, CDR1 is LNHDA and CDR2 is SQIVND (reference sequence). The V gene lost 6 bases and the J gene lost 9 bases, with 18 bases spanning the gap. The CDR3 loop spans 14 amino acids. As DNA, the CDR3 is TGTGCCAGTAGCCCCGGGACGGGCCTGGGGCCCCAGCATTTT. It codes for CASSPGTGLGPQHF.

Here the CDR3 reads CASSKGAQPQHF. The DNA for the CDR3 is TGTGCCAGTAGTAAAGGGGCGCAGCCCCAGCATTTT. The V call is TRBV19, the J call TRBJ1-5; tentative D call: TRBD1 (5 bases). V was clipped by 4 bases and J by 7 bases, with 8 bases between them. Germline-derived CDR1 and CDR2 are LNHDA and SQIVND (reference sequence). The CDR3 is 12 residues long. Full variable domain (missing parts from reference TRBV19 and TRBJ1-5): DGGITQSPKYLFRKEGQNVTLSCEQNLNHDAMYWYRQDPGQGLRLIYYSQIVNDFQKGDIAEGYSVSREKKESFPLTVTSAQKNPTAFYLCASSKGAQPQHFGDGTRLSIL.

CDR3 loop: CASSPNLPPGGKYGYTF. The CDR3 nucleotides read TGTGCCAGCAGCCCAAATCTGCCGCCAGGGGGGAAATATGGCTACACCTTC. The chain couples TRBV7-9 to TRBJ1-2; TRBD1 matches at 7 bases. The CDR3 is made up of 17 amino acids. V lost 5 bases and J lost 5; bases outside the gene matches: 17. Germline V gene lookup returns CDR1 SEHNR and CDR2 FQNEAQ (reference sequence).